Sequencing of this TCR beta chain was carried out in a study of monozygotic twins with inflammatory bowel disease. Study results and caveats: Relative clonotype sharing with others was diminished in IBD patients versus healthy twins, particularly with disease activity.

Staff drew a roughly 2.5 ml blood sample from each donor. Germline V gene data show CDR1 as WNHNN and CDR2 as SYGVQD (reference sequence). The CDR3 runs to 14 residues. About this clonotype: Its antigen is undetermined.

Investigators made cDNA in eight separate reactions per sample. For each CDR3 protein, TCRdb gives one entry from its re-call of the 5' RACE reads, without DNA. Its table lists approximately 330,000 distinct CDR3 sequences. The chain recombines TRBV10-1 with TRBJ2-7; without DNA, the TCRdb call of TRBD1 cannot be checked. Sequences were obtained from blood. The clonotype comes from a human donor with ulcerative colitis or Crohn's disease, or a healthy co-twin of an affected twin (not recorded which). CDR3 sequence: CASSDTDRSREQYF.